This T cell receptor beta chain was observed in a study of tumor-infiltrating lymphocytes in oesophageal squamous cell carcinoma. TCRdb re-analysed the PCR reads in MiXCR, keeping a single row per CDR3 protein. The repertoire includes about 14,000 distinct CDR3 sequences, almost 50% of them detected once, and 13% to 15% sits in the top ten. V was trimmed by 3 bases and J by 2 bases, leaving 24 bases between them. The CDR3 has 19 residues. The germline gives CDR1 ENHRY, CDR2 SYGVKD. The sequence was obtained from a male donor with esophageal squamous cell carcinoma. This rearrangement joins TRBV10-3 to TRBJ2-3, with no clear D. The sample taken for sequencing was blood. The CDR3 loop is CAISEKWDWGNTLTDTQYF. The CDR3 region has the DNA TGTGCCATCAGTGAAAAGTGGGATTGGGGTAACACCCTCACAGATACGCAGTATTTT.